Sequencing of this TCR beta chain was carried out in a study of blood T cells in healthy people across ages. Study results and limitations: Because sorting was not performed, PBMCs prevented conclusive naive versus antigen-experienced comparison. Diversity figures derived from one million T cells were judged to underestimate the true value. Roughly linear declines in TCR beta diversity per million T cells occurred with age.

Comment on this clonotype: Its target is not known.

Germline CDR1 is SQVTM and CDR2 is ANQGSEA. This CDR3 is 13 amino acids long. Trimming left V 5 bases short and J 8 bases short, with 16 bases between. Primed by a sample-barcoded 5' primer and a J-beta primer mix, a second PCR proceeded for 7 to 11 cycles. Each TCR beta cDNA got a 12-nucleotide random molecular identifier. TCRdb ran MiXCR on the 5' RACE reads and lists one entry per CDR3 protein. The profile covers roughly 1,300,000 distinct CDR3 sequences, with almost 60% appearing a single time and roughly 7% taken by the ten largest. This chain joins TRBV29-1 and TRBJ2-1; perhaps TRBD2 as D (6 bases). The origin of this receptor is a man aged 18 to 30 in good health. Sequenced input: blood. The CDR3 nucleotides are TGCAGCGTTCCTCACGGCGGGGAATATGAGCAGTTCTTC. Translated, it gives CSVPHGGEYEQFF.